This T cell receptor beta chain was retrieved from a study of shared clonotypes between healthy human individuals. Study-wide findings and caveats: Roughly 5% of naive CD4 clonotypes were shared across four donors. Apart from blood, nothing was sampled; tissue repertoires likely differ. Sequencing depth was expected to affect clonotype sharing among donors.

In the study's own analysis: Without quality scores, immunoSEQ junctional reads could not be filtered like full-length reads. Here immunoSEQ multiplex PCR was the method, and the copy in TCRdb shows in-frame clones only, minus some. The V and J calls and clone size were taken over from that table, and D and trimming were inferred from the DNA. Of millions of clones listed, about 95% were seen once; the top ten hold about 1.1%. Selected positively for CCR7 and CD45RO-negative, naive CD8 cells excluded terminally differentiated effector memory CD45RA+ cells. A few counts support this clone. Its antigen is unknown. This CDR3 comprises 13 residues. Trimming cost V 10 bases and J 1 base; bases outside gene matches: 6. The germline V gene encodes CDR1 ENHRY and CDR2 SYGVKD.

The rearrangement links TRBV10-3 to TRBJ1-1, with TRBD1 matching over 7 bases. This sequence originates from a man aged 18 to 29 in good health. The sequencing sample was made of naive CD8+ T cells sorted from blood. CDR3 region: CATTGVENTEAFF. The CDR3 coding sequence is TGTGCCACCACAGGGGTGGAGAACACTGAAGCTTTCTTT.